This T cell receptor (beta chain) came from a study of tumor-infiltrating lymphocytes in primary liver carcinoma. Across the whole study: Regardless of tissue type, samples showed similar yields of roughly 3.65 to 8 million productive TCRbeta reads.

Investigators took RNA and DNA out together from roughly 21-30 mg of unsorted bulk tissue. No treatment had been given to the patients, who were chronically infected with HBV. Constant-region priming of about 500 ng total RNA yielded TCR beta cDNA. Libraries of TCR beta came from three nested multiplex PCR rounds with slightly modified ARM-PCR. PCR rounds one and two used TRBV1-TRBV30 forward primers with a C-beta reverse primer for around 9 cycles each. TCRdb fed the multiplex PCR reads into MiXCR, producing one record per CDR3 protein. Of approximately 80,000 distinct CDR3 sequences in the sample, under 75% were seen once. Germline CDR1 and CDR2: SGHAT and FQNNGV. The length of the CDR3 is 19 residues. On this clonotype: Germline and junction disagree at one end, which may indicate a read error.

Sequenced sample: tumor-adjacent normal liver tissue. The chain has TRBV11-2 and TRBJ2-1, with 7 bases fitting TRBD2. The origin of this receptor is a man aged 35 to 55 with primary liver carcinoma and hepatitis B virus infection. CDR3 nucleotides: TGTGCCAGCAACTTAGAAGGGCGATTCAGCGGGATCCTTTACAATGAGCAGTTCTTC. Protein product: CASNLEGRFSGILYNEQFF.